This paragraph reports one T cell receptor beta chain. Other DNA sequences from this sample encode an identical CDR3 as well. Measured with immunoSEQ multiplex PCR; TCRdb has only the in-frame clones, and not every one. Altogether around 250,000 clones are present, around 80% being singletons, with the ten largest covering roughly 4%. CDR1 MDHEN and CDR2 SYDVKM come from the germline V gene. The CDR3 covers 14 residues. Trimming left V 6 bases short and J 1 base short, with 10 bases between. The sample belongs to a study of blood T cell repertoires in COVID-19. The TCR originated in a man younger than 45 with acute COVID-19. The genes are TRBV28 and TRBJ1-5; D not certain. What was sequenced was PBMCs or T cells enriched from blood (not recorded which). CDR3 in amino acids: CASSAPGSNQPQHF. The CDR3 DNA sequence: TGTGCCAGCAGCGCCCCCGGGAGCAATCAGCCCCAGCATTTT.